This T cell receptor (beta chain) was profiled in a study of blood T cell repertoires in COVID-19. On the study more broadly: Acute and convalescent COVID-19 samples came from the United States, Italy and Spain. T cells, B-cell-depleted T cells, or PBMCs provided the cDNA or gDNA that served as material.

Original data processing: Estimation of nucleated cell counts was performed using reference gene primer amplification. TCRdb keeps only in-frame clones here, not all; method: immunoSEQ multiplex PCR. The V and J calls and clone size are taken from that table; D and trimming were inferred from the DNA. The sample holds a few hundred thousand clones; 80% to 85% are singletons and the top ten take roughly 14%. Looked up from germline, CDR1 is SGHRS and CDR2 is YFSETQ. The CDR3 runs to 13 residues. V lost 0 bases, J lost 3 bases, and 6 bases lay in between. Material for sequencing was peripheral blood. The gene calls are TRBV5-1 and TRBJ2-5, with D tentatively TRBD1 (5 bases). This receptor was obtained from a person aged 65 to 85 with COVID-19, enrolled during active disease. CDR3 residues: CASSLEGKETQYF. CDR3 DNA: TGCGCCAGCAGCTTGGAGGGGAAAGAGACCCAGTACTTC. Full variable domain (outside the CDR3, taken from reference TRBV5-1 and TRBJ2-5): KAGVTQTPRYLIKTRGQQVTLSCSPISGHRSVSWYQQTPGQGLQFLFEYFSETQRNKGNFPGRFSGRQFSNSRSEMNVSTLELGDSALYLCASSLEGKETQYFGPGTRLLVL.